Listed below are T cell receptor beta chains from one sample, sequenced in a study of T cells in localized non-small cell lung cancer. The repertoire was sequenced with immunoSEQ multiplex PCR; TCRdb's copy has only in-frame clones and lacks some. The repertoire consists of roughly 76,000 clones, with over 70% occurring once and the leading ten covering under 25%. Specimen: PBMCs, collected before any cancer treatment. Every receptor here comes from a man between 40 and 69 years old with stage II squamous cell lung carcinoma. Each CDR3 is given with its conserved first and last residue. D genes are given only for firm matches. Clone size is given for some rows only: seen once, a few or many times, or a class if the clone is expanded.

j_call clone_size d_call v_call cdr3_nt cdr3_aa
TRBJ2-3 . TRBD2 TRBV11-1 TGTGCCAGCAGCTGGACTAGCGCCTTCACAGATACGCAGTATTTT CASSWTSAFTDTQYF
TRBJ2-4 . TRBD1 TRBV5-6 TGTGCCAGCAGCTTTGGGACAGCCCAGTACTTC CASSFGTAQYF
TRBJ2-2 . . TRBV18 TGTGCCAGCTCACCCGACCGCCAGAAATTAACCGGGGAGCTGTTTTTT CASSPDRQKLTGELFF
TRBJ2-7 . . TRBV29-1 TGCAGCGCCGCAGGGGTGGGTTACGAGCAGTACTTC CSAAGVGYEQYF
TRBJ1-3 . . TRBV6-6 TGTGCCAGCAGTTACGGGGGGACGATAGAGGGAAACACCATATATTTT CASSYGGTIEGNTIYF
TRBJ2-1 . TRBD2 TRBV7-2 TGTGCCAGCAGCTTAACTCAACTAGCGGGAGGGGGCAATGAGCAGTTCTTC CASSLTQLAGGGNEQFF
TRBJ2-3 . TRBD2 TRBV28 TGTGCCAGCCCCCCCCTGGCGGGAGCGGGAGATACGCAGTATTTT CASPPLAGAGDTQYF
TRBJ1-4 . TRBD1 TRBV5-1 TGCGCCAGCAGTCGACAGGGGGAAAAACTGTTTTTT CASSRQGEKLFF
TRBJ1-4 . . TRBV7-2 TGTGCCAGCAGCTTAGGGGCCCGTCCCGAAAAACTGTTTTTT CASSLGARPEKLFF
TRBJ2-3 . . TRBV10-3 TGTGCCATCAGTGGGGGCGCAGATACGCAGTATTTT CAISGGADTQYF
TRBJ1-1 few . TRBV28 TGTGCCAGCAGAGAGGGGGACACTGAAGCTTTCTTT CASREGDTEAFF
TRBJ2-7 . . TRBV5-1 TGCGCCAGCAGCTTGGGACAGGTGGACGAGCAGTACTTC CASSLGQVDEQYF
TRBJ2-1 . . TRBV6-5 TGTGCCAGCAGTTCCTCAGCTTTTAGGGGACGGGAGCAGTTCTTC CASSSSAFRGREQFF
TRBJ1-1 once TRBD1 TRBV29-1 TGCAGCGTTTTCGGGACAGAGCATTTTCACACTGAAGCTTTCTTT CSVFGTEHFHTEAFF
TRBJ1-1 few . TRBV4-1 TGCGCCAGCAGCCAAGGGTTGAGGGCCCGGGACACTGAAGCTTTCTTT CASSQGLRARDTEAFF
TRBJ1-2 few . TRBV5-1 TGCGCCAGCAGGCACAGGTCAGAGGGCTATGGCTACACCTTC CASRHRSEGYGYTF
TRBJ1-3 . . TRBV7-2 TGTGCCAGCAGCTTAGAATATATGACGGGGCGCCAGGGAAACACCATATATTTT CASSLEYMTGRQGNTIYF
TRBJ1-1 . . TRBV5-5 TGTGCCAGCAGCTTAAACCCACGGGCGAACACTGAAGCTTTCTTT CASSLNPRANTEAFF
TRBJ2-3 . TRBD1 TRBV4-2 TGTGCCAGCAGCCAAAACCCGGGACAGGGAGACACAGATACGCAGTATTTT CASSQNPGQGDTDTQYF
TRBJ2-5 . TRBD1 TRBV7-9 TGTGCCAGCAGCTCTAGGGACAGGGACCAAGAGACCCAGTACTTC CASSSRDRDQETQYF
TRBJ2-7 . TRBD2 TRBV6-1 TGTGCCAGCAGGGTGGGGAGGGACCACGAGCAGTACTTC CASRVGRDHEQYF
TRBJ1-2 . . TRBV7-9 TGTGCCAGCAGCCCCTCGTCTCTTGCCTATGGCTACACCTTC CASSPSSLAYGYTF
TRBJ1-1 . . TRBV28 TGTGCCAGCAGTGCCACTGAAGCTTTCTTT CASSATEAFF
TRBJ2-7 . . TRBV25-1 TGTGCCAGCAGTGAGACAGCCTCCTACGAGCAGTACTTC CASSETASYEQYF
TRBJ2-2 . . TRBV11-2 TGTGCCAGCAGCTTAGGGGTAGCCGGGGAGCTGTTTTTT CASSLGVAGELFF
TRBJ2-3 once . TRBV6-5 TGTGCCAGCAGTGTCTTGGGCCCTAGCACAGATACGCAGTATTTT CASSVLGPSTDTQYF
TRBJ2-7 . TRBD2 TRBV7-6 TGTGCCAGCAGCCCCGACTCGGCGGGGGGGCTTTACGAGCAGTACTTC CASSPDSAGGLYEQYF
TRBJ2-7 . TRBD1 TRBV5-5 TGTGCCAGCAGCTTGGCCCCCCAGGGGGCGTTGGAGCAGTACTTC CASSLAPQGALEQYF
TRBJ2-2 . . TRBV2 TGTGCCAGCAGTGAGAGGTACACCGGGGAGCTGTTTTTT CASSERYTGELFF
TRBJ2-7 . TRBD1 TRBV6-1 TGTGCCAGCAGCCCCCGGACAGGGATCACCTACGAGCAGTACTTC CASSPRTGITYEQYF
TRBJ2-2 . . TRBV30 TGTGCCTGGAGTGTAGACCGGGTGACCGGGGAGCTGTTTTTT CAWSVDRVTGELFF
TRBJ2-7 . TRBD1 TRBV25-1 TGTGCCAGCAGGGGGACAGGGGCCGAGCAGTACTTC CASRGTGAEQYF
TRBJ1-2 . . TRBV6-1 TGTGCCAGCAGTGAGTGGGGACGGGACAACTATGGCTACACCTTC CASSEWGRDNYGYTF
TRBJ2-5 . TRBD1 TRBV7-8 TGTGCCAGCAGCTATCCCCCCGTGGAGACAGGGTCGGTCAATCGAGAGACCCAGTACTTC CASSYPPVETGSVNRETQYF
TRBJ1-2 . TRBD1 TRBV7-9 TGTGCCAGCAGCACGGGCAGGGGGTGGTATGGCTACACCTTC CASSTGRGWYGYTF
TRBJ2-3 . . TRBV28 TGTGCCACCGTGGGGGACAGCACAGATACGCAGTATTTT CATVGDSTDTQYF
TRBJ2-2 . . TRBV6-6 TGTGCCAGTCAACGGAGCTGGTTCGACACCGGGGAGCTGTTTTTT CASQRSWFDTGELFF
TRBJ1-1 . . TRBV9 TGTGCCAGCGGCGGCGGACTGTTGAACACTGAAGCTTTCTTT CASGGGLLNTEAFF
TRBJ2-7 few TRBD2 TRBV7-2 TGTGCCAGCAGCTTAGGTAGCGGGAGCCCTCCCTACGAGCAGTACTTC CASSLGSGSPPYEQYF
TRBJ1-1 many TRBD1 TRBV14 TGTGCCAGCAGAGGGAACAGGGGAGGGAACACTGAAGCTTTCTTT CASRGNRGGNTEAFF
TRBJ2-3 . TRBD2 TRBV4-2 TGTGCCAGCAGCCAAGATCTGAGCAGCGGGAGTCCGGATACGCAGTATTTT CASSQDLSSGSPDTQYF
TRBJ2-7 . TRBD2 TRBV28 TGTGCCAGCGCGTCCGGGGGGACTAGCTACGAGCAGTACTTC CASASGGTSYEQYF
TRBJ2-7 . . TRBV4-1 TGCGCCAGCAGCCAAGGGAGTGTAGACCCAGCCTACGAGCAGTACTTC CASSQGSVDPAYEQYF
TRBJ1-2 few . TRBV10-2 TGCGCCAGCAGTGTAAACAGGCGCGATGGCTACACCTTC CASSVNRRDGYTF
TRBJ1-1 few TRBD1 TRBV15 TGTGCCACCAGCAGTGGGCGGGACAGGGGTGATGCTTTCTTT CATSSGRDRGDAFF
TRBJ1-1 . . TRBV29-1 TGCAGCGTTGTAGGGGACACTGAAGCTTTCTTT CSVVGDTEAFF
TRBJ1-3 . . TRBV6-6 TGTGCCAGCAGTACCCGACAGGTCTCTGGAAACACCATATATTTT CASSTRQVSGNTIYF
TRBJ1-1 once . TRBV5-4 TGTGCCAGCAGCTTGAAAGGTATGAACACTGAAGCTTTCTTT CASSLKGMNTEAFF
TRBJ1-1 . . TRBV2 TGTGCCAGCAGTGTTGGGGGGGGTGACACTGAAGCTTTCTTT CASSVGGGDTEAFF
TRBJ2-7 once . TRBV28 TGTGCCAGCAGTTTACAAGGGGAGCAGTACTTC CASSLQGEQYF
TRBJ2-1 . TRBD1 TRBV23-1 TGCGCCAATTCGACAGGGGGCGCGAGTCATGAGCAGTTCTTC CANSTGGASHEQFF